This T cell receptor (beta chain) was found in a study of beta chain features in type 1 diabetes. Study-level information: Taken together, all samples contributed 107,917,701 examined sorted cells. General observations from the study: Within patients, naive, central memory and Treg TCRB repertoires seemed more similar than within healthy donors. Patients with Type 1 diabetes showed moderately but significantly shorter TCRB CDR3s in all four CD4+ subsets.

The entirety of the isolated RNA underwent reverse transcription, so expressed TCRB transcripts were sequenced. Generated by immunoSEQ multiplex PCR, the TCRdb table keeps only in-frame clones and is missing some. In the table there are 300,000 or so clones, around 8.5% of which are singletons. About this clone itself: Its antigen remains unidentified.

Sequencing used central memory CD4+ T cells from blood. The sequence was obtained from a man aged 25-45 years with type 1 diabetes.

CDR3 in amino acids: CASSYSPGVDSPLHF. CDR3 nucleotide sequence: TGTGCCAGCAGTTACTCCCCAGGTGTAGATTCACCCCTCCACTTT. The chain has TRBV6-5 and TRBJ1-6; D is ambiguous. Trimming pared 0 bases from V and 8 bases from J, leaving 11 bases between. Germline values: CDR1 MNHEY, CDR2 SVGAGI. The CDR3 totals 15 residues.